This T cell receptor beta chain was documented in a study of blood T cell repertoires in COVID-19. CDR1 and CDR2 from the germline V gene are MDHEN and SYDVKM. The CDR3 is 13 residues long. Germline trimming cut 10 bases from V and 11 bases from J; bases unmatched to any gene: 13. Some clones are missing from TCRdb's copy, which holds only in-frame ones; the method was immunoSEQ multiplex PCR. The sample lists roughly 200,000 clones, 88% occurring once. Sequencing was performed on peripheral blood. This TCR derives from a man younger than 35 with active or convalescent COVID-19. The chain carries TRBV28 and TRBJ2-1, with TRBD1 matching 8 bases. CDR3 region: CAIVGQDSMKQFF. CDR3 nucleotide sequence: TGTGCCATAGTGGGACAGGACTCAATGAAGCAGTTCTTC. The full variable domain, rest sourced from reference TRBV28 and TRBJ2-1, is DVKVTQSSRYLVKRTGEKVFLECVQDMDHENMFWYRQDPGLGLRLIYFSYDVKMKEKGDIPEGYSVSREKKERFSLILESASTNQTSMYLCAIVGQDSMKQFFGPGTRLTVL.